The next 8 T cell receptor beta chains were all read from a single sample in a study of T-cell memory formation after mild COVID-19. MiXCR was run by TCRdb on the 5' RACE reads, yielding one entry per CDR3 protein. The sample has 120,000 to 150,000 distinct CDR3 sequences, 6% to 6.5% seen once; the top ten hold approximately 2.1%. Input material: PBMCs or a T cell subset sorted from them (not recorded which). All receptors come from an adult woman who had mild COVID-19 (a few samples of this study predate the infection). Cell type and time point are not known.

This clonotype was found a few times. This chain connects TRBV9 to TRBJ2-5; D is possibly TRBD2 (5 bases). The V gene lost 3 bases and the J gene lost 7 bases, with 10 bases spanning the gap. This CDR3 is built from 12 residues. Germline values: CDR1 SGDLS, CDR2 YYNGEE. CDR3 bases: TGTGCCAGCAGCGCCCCGAGGGTGACCCAGTACTTC. Translated: CASSAPRVTQYF.

This clonotype occurred a few times. The chain has TRBV20-1 and TRBJ2-7; D is unresolved. The V gene's germline CDR1 is DFQATT and CDR2 SNEGSKA (reference sequence). V was trimmed by 0 bases and J by 7 bases, leaving 22 bases between them. The CDR3 consists of 16 residues. DNA for the CDR3: TGCAGTGCTAGAGATAGGAACAGTGGGGTCTACGTAGAGCAGTACTTC. Its protein is CSARDRNSGVYVEQYF.

This clonotype was detected only a few times. This chain connects TRBV7-6 to TRBJ2-1, with 13 nucleotides matching TRBD2. Germline-derived CDR1 and CDR2 are SGHVS and FNYEAQ. The junction had 9 bases not matched to a gene; V was cut back by 6 bases and J by 7 bases. The CDR3 runs 16 residues. CDR3 sequence reads: CASSYKTSGRYNEQFF. The CDR3 DNA follows: TGTGCCAGCAGTTATAAGACTAGCGGGAGGTATAATGAGCAGTTCTTC.

V and J are TRBV4-1 and TRBJ2-5; maybe TRBD2 (6 bases). V was trimmed by 0 bases and J by 2 bases, leaving 13 bases between them. CDR1 and CDR2 (germline): MGHRA, YSYEKL. This CDR3 is 16 amino acids long. The CDR3 DNA is TGCGCCAGCAGCCAAGACGGTGGCGGGGCTCAAGAGACCCAGTACTTC. Translation: CASSQDGGGAQETQYF.

This clonotype occurred many times. This sequence joins TRBV7-3 and TRBJ2-2; either TRBD1 or TRBD2 may supply D (5 bases each). CDR3 size: 17 residues. The V gene lost 5 bases and the J gene lost 3 bases, with 19 bases spanning the gap. Germline V CDR1 and CDR2: SGHTA, FQGTGA. The CDR3 sequence: CASSATNRGTDTGELFF. In nucleotides, the CDR3 is TGTGCCAGCAGCGCAACGAACAGAGGGACCGACACCGGGGAGCTGTTTTTT.

The genes are TRBV27 and TRBJ1-5; 8 bases fit TRBD1. CDR1 is MNHEY, CDR2 SMNVEV, per germline (reference sequence). The CDR3 sequence is 16 residues long. V dropped 3 bases and J dropped 5; count of bases not matched to a gene: 9. The CDR3 coding sequence is TGTGCCAGCAGTTTTGTGGACAGGGAAGGCGATCAGCCCCAGCATTTT. Translating gives CASSFVDREGDQPQHF.

The gene calls are TRBV28 and TRBJ2-7; tentative D call: TRBD1 (5 bases). The CDR3 runs 14 residues. Germline CDR1 MDHEN, CDR2 SYDVKM. V gave up 2 bases and J gave up 0 bases, with 8 bases separating them. The CDR3 is CASSLAQGSYEQYF. CDR3 DNA: TGTGCCAGCAGTTTAGCGCAGGGCTCCTACGAGCAGTACTTC.

This clonotype was observed a handful of times. Here the CDR3 reads CASSYGWGSSYEQYF. CDR3 DNA sequence: TGTGCCAGCAGTTACGGCTGGGGTTCCTCCTACGAGCAGTACTTC. The chain employs TRBV6-2 or TRBV6-3 and TRBJ2-7; D call uncertain. V lost 2 bases to trimming and J lost 0 bases, with 11 bases between them. Germline assignment: CDR1 MNHEY and CDR2 SVGEGT. The CDR3 runs 15 residues.